This T cell receptor (beta chain) originates from a study of blood T cell repertoires in COVID-19. Libraries were prepared by immunoSEQ multiplex PCR; TCRdb keeps only in-frame clonotypes and omits some of them. Found here are roughly 34,000 clones, about 91% of them singletons; the top ten hold 4.9%. The V gene's germline CDR1 is SGHAT and CDR2 FQNNGV. V was trimmed by 2 bases and J by 3 bases, leaving 13 bases between them. The CDR3 consists of 15 residues. The chain is built from TRBV11-2 and TRBJ1-2, with D possibly being TRBD1 (6 bases). The TCR comes from a woman in her seventies with active COVID-19. Sequenced input: peripheral blood. CDR3 sequence reads: CASSLTRGGYYGYTF. CDR3 bases: TGTGCCAGCAGCTTAACCAGGGGAGGGTACTATGGCTACACCTTC.